Following are 9 T cell receptor beta chains from one sample sequenced in a study of T cells after posttransplantation cyclophosphamide. The repertoire was sequenced with immunoSEQ multiplex PCR; TCRdb's copy has only in-frame clones and lacks some. The record shows 38,000 or so clones for this sample, with no singletons present. Sequencing input: PBMCs. Receptors originate from a man aged 50 to 60 in good health, CMV-negative, and a related stem cell transplant donor.

This clone was recorded many times. The chain employs TRBV9 and TRBJ2-7, with a possible D match to TRBD1 (5 bases). V lost 6 bases and J 2 bases, leaving 12 bases between the germline ends. This CDR3 is built from 13 residues. The germline gives CDR1 SGDLS, CDR2 YYNGEE. The CDR3 coding sequence is TGTGCCAGCACACCTACAGGTACCTACGAGCAGTACTTC. Protein: CASTPTGTYEQYF.

This clone was recorded at least ten times. The chain has TRBV23-1 and TRBJ1-1; D call uncertain. TRBV23-1 is an ORF, with its function uncertain. The V end was cut by 4 bases, the J end by 6 bases, with 12 bases between. The CDR3 runs to 13 residues. CDR3 bases: TGCGCCAGCAGTCCGCAGAGGGTACCTGAAGCTTTCTTT. Its translation is CASSPQRVPEAFF.

The sample holds many counts of this clone. CDR3 residues: CASSHGQGYGTGELFF. The CDR3 nucleotides read TGTGCCAGCAGCCATGGACAGGGTTATGGGACCGGGGAGCTGTTTTTT. The V call is TRBV16, the J call TRBJ2-2, with 8 nucleotides matching TRBD1. Germline assignment: CDR1 KGHSY and CDR2 FQNENV. CDR3 length equals 16 residues. V shed 3 bases and J 5 bases; nucleotides not matched to a gene: 8.

This clone was recorded at least ten times. The gene calls are TRBV7-8 and TRBJ2-2, with D perhaps matching TRBD2 (5 bases). The CDR3 sequence is 16 residues long. Germline-derived CDR1 and CDR2 are SGHVS and FQNEAQ. V was clipped by 3 bases and J by 0 bases, with 11 bases between them. The CDR3 is CASSLQATTNTGELFF. CDR3 DNA sequence: TGTGCCAGCAGCTTGCAGGCGACTACGAACACCGGGGAGCTGTTTTTT. The full variable domain, rest sourced from reference TRBV7-8 and TRBJ2-2, is GAGVSQSPRYKVAKRGQDVALRCDPISGHVSLFWYQQALGQGPEFLTYFQNEAQLDKSGLPSDRFFAERPEGSVSTLKIQRTQQEDSAVYLCASSLQATTNTGELFFGEGSRLTVL.

This clone was counted many times. V gene TRBV6-1 combines with J gene TRBJ2-7; the D is unclear. Trimming removed 0 bases at V and 0 bases at J, with 9 bases between. There are 15 residues in the CDR3. The germline V gene has CDR1 MNHNS and CDR2 SASEGT. CDR3 DNA sequence: TGTGCCAGCAGTGAAGCGCCCCAAGCCTCCTACGAGCAGTACTTC. Its protein product is CASSEAPQASYEQYF.

This clone showed up many times. The junction departs from germline at one end; a sequencing error may be responsible. The rearrangement links TRBV14 to TRBJ2-5; D might be TRBD2 (6 bases). Germline CDR1 and CDR2: SGHDN and FVKESK. The length of the CDR3 is 13 residues. In nucleotides, the CDR3 is TGTGCCAGCAGCCGTAGCGGCCAAGGGACCCAGTACTTC. Protein: CASSRSGQGTQYF.

This clone showed up many times. The chain combines TRBV10-3 with TRBJ2-2; maybe TRBD1 (5 bases). This CDR3 region has 16 residues. V was clipped by 6 bases and J by 5 bases, with 19 bases between them. Germline V gene lookup returns CDR1 ENHRY and CDR2 SYGVKD. CDR3 loop: CAISLTADLSTGELFF. The CDR3 DNA reads as TGTGCCATCAGCCTGACAGCAGATCTTTCTACCGGGGAGCTGTTTTTT.

Many counts were recorded for this clone. This sequence joins TRBV19 and TRBJ1-1; a weak D match, TRBD1 (6 bases). V was clipped by 7 bases and J by 1 base, with 22 bases between them. CDR1 is LNHDA and CDR2 is SQIVND in the germline V gene (reference sequence). This CDR3 region has 17 residues. The chain's CDR3 is CASKKGTLPTPNTEAFF. The CDR3 DNA follows: TGTGCCAGTAAAAAAGGGACACTTCCCACCCCGAACACTGAAGCTTTCTTT.

This clone was detected ten times or more. V gene TRBV5-1 combines with J gene TRBJ2-1; 7 nucleotides agree with TRBD2. The CDR3 loop spans 15 amino acids. Germline-derived CDR1 and CDR2 are SGHRS and YFSETQ. V gave up 4 bases and J gave up 8 bases; unmatched junction bases: 12. The CDR3 coding sequence is TGCGCCAGCAGCCCGACGGGACTACCCACCGATGAGCAGTTCTTC. This codes for CASSPTGLPTDEQFF.